These 16 T cell receptor beta chains originate from one sample sequenced in a study of T cells after yellow fever vaccination. One entry per CDR3 protein, called by TCRdb with MiXCR from the 5' RACE reads. The sample contains 100,000 to 150,000 distinct CDR3 sequences, 7.2% of which appear only once. The sequenced sample was CD4+ T cells sorted from PBMCs, obtained more than 35 days after the first yellow fever vaccination. The receptor source for this set is a man between 18 and 29 years old who received the YFV17D yellow fever vaccine.

This clonotype has only a few counts. The chain joins TRBV5-5 to TRBJ1-2; D is uncertain. The ends were cut back, 4 bases at V and 13 bases at J, with 8 bases in the middle. Germline V lookup: CDR1 SGHKS, CDR2 YYEKEE (reference sequence). The CDR3 has 9 residues. This chain's CDR3 is CASSPVATF. The CDR3 DNA reads as TGTGCCAGCAGCCCGGTGGCCACCTTC.

This clonotype occurred many times. The V and J genes are TRBV6-6 and TRBJ2-3; perhaps TRBD2 as D (6 bases). V was clipped by 10 bases and J by 0 bases, with 11 bases between them. Looked up from germline, CDR1 is MNHNY and CDR2 is SVGAGI (reference sequence). The CDR3 has 13 residues. The DNA of the CDR3 is TGTGCCACACGGGGGTCTAGCACAGATACGCAGTATTTT. This codes for CATRGSSTDTQYF.

In this sample, this clonotype turned up many times. The V call is TRBV7-2, the J call TRBJ2-1; D possibly matches TRBD1 or TRBD2 (5 bases each). This CDR3 spans 13 amino acids. V gave up 4 bases and J gave up 7 bases, with 11 bases separating them. CDR1 is SGHTA and CDR2 is FQGNSA in the germline V gene. The CDR3 nucleotides read TGTGCCAGCAGCTCGGGACGGGCAAATGAGCAGTTCTTC. It encodes CASSSGRANEQFF. Full variable domain (remainder filled in from reference TRBV7-2 and TRBJ2-1): GAGVSQSPSNKVTEKGKDVELRCDPISGHTALYWYRQSLGQGLEFLIYFQGNSAPDKSGLPSDRFSAERTGGSVSTLTIQRTQQEDSAVYLCASSSGRANEQFFGPGTRLTVL.

This clonotype was recorded many times. The genes are TRBV7-2 and TRBJ2-3, with D unresolved. The germline V gene encodes CDR1 SGHTA and CDR2 FQGNSA. The CDR3 extends over 15 amino acids. V was cut by 3 bases and J by 4 bases, with 14 bases left in between. In DNA, the CDR3 is TGTGCCAGCAGCTTGCTTAGGGCCTCGGCAGATACGCAGTATTTT. It yields the protein CASSLLRASADTQYF.

This clonotype was seen at least ten times. V is TRBV7-2 and J is TRBJ2-2; D possibly matches TRBD1 or TRBD2 (5 bases each). The V end lost 5 bases, the J end lost 3 bases, and 13 bases lay between the germline ends. Germline CDR1 SGHTA, CDR2 FQGNSA. The CDR3 has 15 amino acids. CDR3 in amino acids: CASSDGTGYTGELFF. DNA for the CDR3: TGTGCCAGCAGCGACGGGACGGGCTACACCGGGGAGCTGTTTTTT.

At least ten counts were recorded for this clonotype. The chain recombines TRBV7-2 with TRBJ2-7; no clear D gene. Germline CDR1 SGHTA, CDR2 FQGNSA. V was clipped by 4 bases and J by 6 bases, with 16 bases between them. The CDR3 loop spans 14 amino acids. The CDR3 reads CASSSADKLGEQYF. DNA for the CDR3: TGTGCCAGCAGCTCCGCGGATAAGCTGGGCGAGCAGTACTTC.

The table lists this clonotype with many counts. This chain connects TRBV20-1 to TRBJ2-2, with D possibly TRBD1 on 5 matching bases. Trimming shortened V by 6 bases and J by 3 bases, and 11 bases separated the two germline ends. The CDR3 contains 13 residues. Germline CDR1 reads DFQATT; CDR2 reads SNEGSKA (reference sequence). The CDR3 DNA is TGCAGTGCCCGTCAGGGATACACCGGGGAGCTGTTTTTT. Translated: CSARQGYTGELFF.

This clonotype was seen at least ten times. This sequence joins TRBV29-1 and TRBJ2-3; no firm D call. The germline CDR1 and CDR2 sequences are SQVTM and ANQGSEA. CDR3 size: 13 residues. V was cut by 1 base and J by 4 bases, with 9 bases left in between. CDR3 sequence: CSVEVSHADTQYF. The CDR3 bases are TGCAGCGTTGAAGTCAGTCACGCAGATACGCAGTATTTT.

This clonotype was recorded a few times. V and J are TRBV6-1 and TRBJ1-6, with TRBD1 matching 7 bases. V gave up 6 bases and J gave up 6 bases; unmatched junction bases: 8. CDR1 is MNHNS and CDR2 is SASEGT in the germline V gene. This CDR3 spans 15 amino acids. CDR3 DNA: TGTGCCAGCAGATTGCCGGGACAGACTAATTCACCCCTCCACTTT. It specifies CASRLPGQTNSPLHF.

The gene calls are TRBV7-3 and TRBJ2-7; possible D gene TRBD1, 5 bases. CDR1 is SGHTA, CDR2 FQGTGA, per germline. The length of the CDR3 is 16 residues. Trimming left V 3 bases short and J 0 bases short, with 15 bases between. CDR3 in amino acids: CASSFSNDRSSYEQYV. In DNA, the CDR3 is TGTGCCAGCAGCTTTTCTAATGACAGAAGCTCCTACGAGCAGTACGTC.

In this sample, this clonotype turned up many times. The chain links TRBV5-1 to TRBJ1-1, with TRBD1 matching 9 bases. The germline gives CDR1 SGHRS, CDR2 YFSETQ. This CDR3 is 16 amino acids long. With V trimmed by 0 bases and J by 4 bases, 7 bases remained unmatched. The CDR3 bases are TGCGCCAGCAGCTTGGCCGAAGGACAGGGGCGCACTGAAGCTTTCTTT. This translates into CASSLAEGQGRTEAFF.

This clonotype has a count of ten or more. The chain links TRBV9 to TRBJ2-1, with 9 bases matching TRBD1. CDR1 and CDR2 from the germline V gene are SGDLS and YYNGEE. V lost 3 bases, J lost 8 bases, and 6 bases stayed unmatched. The CDR3 consists of 14 residues. The CDR3 DNA is TGTGCCAGCAGCGGGCGAACAGGGGGCGATGAGCAGTTCTTC. Translation: CASSGRTGGDEQFF.

This clonotype showed up many times. This sequence joins TRBV25-1 and TRBJ2-5, with a weak D call TRBD2 (5 bases). Between the trimmed V and J ends, which lost 2 bases and 9 bases, there was a span of 13 bases. CDR1 is MGHDK, CDR2 SYGVNS, per germline. This CDR3 is 13 amino acids long. Here the CDR3 DNA reads TGTGCCAGCAGTGAAGGGGATACGAGGGCCCAGTACTTC. Residues: CASSEGDTRAQYF.

The sample holds many counts of this clonotype. This chain links TRBV7-2 with TRBJ2-7, with a possible D match to TRBD2 (6 bases). V was cut by 2 bases and J by 1 base, with 12 bases left in between. This CDR3 is built from 15 residues. Germline V gene sequence: CDR1 SGHTA, CDR2 FQGNSA. The CDR3 DNA is TGTGCCAGCAGCTTACAGGGAGGTCTATCCTACGAGCAGTACGTC. Protein sequence: CASSLQGGLSYEQYV.

This clonotype was recorded at least ten times. V gene TRBV12-3 or TRBV12-4 combines with J gene TRBJ2-1, with 10 positions matching TRBD1. With 8 bases clipped from V and 9 bases from J, the junction kept 10 bases outside the gene matches. CDR3 size: 14 residues. DNA of the CDR3: TGTGCCAGCGGTAAGACAGGGGGCCCGTTTGAGCAGTTCTTC. This sequence encodes CASGKTGGPFEQFF.

This clonotype has at least ten counts. The chain joins TRBV5-1 to TRBJ1-6; 8 nucleotides agree with TRBD1. Germline V gives CDR1 SGHRS, CDR2 YFSETQ. There are 16 residues in the CDR3. J lost 7 bases, V lost 1 base, and 7 bases had no gene match. The CDR3 is CASSLQGPGGNSPLHF. In DNA form, the CDR3 reads TGCGCCAGCAGCTTGCAAGGCCCAGGGGGCAATTCACCCCTCCACTTT.